A selection of T cell receptor beta chains follows, all from one sample in a study of T-cell reconstitution after alpha-beta-depleted transplantation in children. TCRdb reanalysed the PCR reads using MiXCR and keeps one entry per CDR3 protein. The data contain under 300,000 distinct CDR3 sequences, roughly 10% of them singletons. Source: peripheral blood, taken 180 days after TCRalphabeta/CD19-depleted stem cell transplant. The receptors were sampled from a male patient aged 2 to 9 who had a stem cell transplant for chronic granulomatous disease, so the T cells may come from the graft donor. The CDR3 runs from the conserved cysteine through the conserved F or W. The D gene is left open where the match is weak. Clone size is stated in some rows and not others, as once, few, many or a class when expanded.

d_gene	abundance	v_gene	j_gene	len	CDR3nt	CDR3aa
TRBD2	many	TRBV6-1	TRBJ2-3	17	TGTGCCAGCAGATCCGGGACTAGCGGGATTTTTTCAGATACGCAGTATTTT	CASRSGTSGIFSDTQYF
NA	many	TRBV5-1	TRBJ2-2	15	TGCGCCAGCAGACAACTGGGGGGAAACACCGGGGAGCTGTTTTTT	CASRQLGGNTGELFF
NA	many	TRBV7-2	TRBJ1-2	14	TGTGCCAGCAGCTTAAATAAGGGGGACTATGGCTACACCTTC	CASSLNKGDYGYTF
TRBD1	many	TRBV5-1	TRBJ1-6	16	TGCGCCAGCAGCCCCGGGACAGTCGGGGACAATTCACCCCTCCACTTT	CASSPGTVGDNSPLHF
NA	many	TRBV12-3/TRBV12-4	TRBJ2-7	11	TGTGCCAGCAGTTTAAGTGGGGAGCAGTACTTC	CASSLSGEQYF
TRBD1	many	TRBV3-1	TRBJ1-1	17	TGTGCCAGCAGCCAAGAAAAGGGGGCAGGGCTGAACACTGAAGCTTTCTTT	CASSQEKGAGLNTEAFF
TRBD1	few	TRBV29-1	TRBJ1-1	14	TGCAGCGTTAAGGACAGGGGGCGGGACACTGAAGCTTTCTTT	CSVKDRGRDTEAFF
NA	many	TRBV29-1	TRBJ2-2	13	TGCAGCGTCCGTTGGCGGGGCACCGGGGAGCTGTTTTTT	CSVRWRGTGELFF
TRBD1	many	TRBV20-1	TRBJ2-4	13	TGCAGTGCTAGTACAGGGGGCCAAAACATTCAGTACTTC	CSASTGGQNIQYF
NA	many	TRBV20-1	TRBJ2-3	13	TGCAGTGCTGTACAGAGTCCAACAGATACGCAGTATTTT	CSAVQSPTDTQYF
NA	many	TRBV13	TRBJ1-4	16	TGTGCCAGCAGTCGCACGGGGGCTAGAACTAATGAAAAACTGTTTTTT	CASSRTGARTNEKLFF
NA	many	TRBV6-1	TRBJ1-5	16	TGTGCCAGCAGGAAGGGGGGACCAGATGGGTATCAGCCCCAGCATTTT	CASRKGGPDGYQPQHF
TRBD2	many	TRBV15	TRBJ2-1	14	TGTGCCACCTCGAAGACTAGCGGCTACAATGAGCAGTTCTTC	CATSKTSGYNEQFF
NA	many	TRBV12-3/TRBV12-4	TRBJ2-5	15	TGTGCCAGCAGTTTAGATGGGGTAATCTGGGAGACCCAGTACTTC	CASSLDGVIWETQYF
NA	few	TRBV13	TRBJ2-3	12	TGTGCCAGCAGCGCTTTGGTCGATACGCAGTATTTT	CASSALVDTQYF
TRBD2	many	TRBV10-3	TRBJ2-7	16	TGTGCCATCAGTGATGGAAGGGCGGGAGATCAATACGAGCAGTACTTC	CAISDGRAGDQYEQYF
NA	NA	TRBV12-3/TRBV12-4	TRBJ2-7	13	TGTGCCGGCAACCCAGGGCGGTCCTACGAGCAGTACTTC	CAGNPGRSYEQYF
NA	NA	TRBV5-4	TRBJ1-2	12	TGTGCCAGCAGCTTGACGAGTTTTGGCTACACCTTC	CASSLTSFGYTF
NA	many	TRBV28	TRBJ1-2	15	TGTGCCAGCAGTTTTCCCGTCAGGGAGAAAGGTGGCTACACCTTC	CASSFPVREKGGYTF
NA	many	TRBV6-9	TRBJ1-6	17	TGTGCCAGCAGTTATGGCCGGGAGGGAGGTAGGAGTTCACCCCTCCACTTT	CASSYGREGGRSSPLHF
NA	NA	TRBV5-4	TRBJ2-1	14	TGTGCCAGCACCCAGGGGGGGGTAGGCAATGAGCAGTTCTTC	CASTQGGVGNEQFF
NA	many	TRBV24-1	TRBJ2-3	16	TGTGCCACCAGTGATCAAAGGGACCCTCTGGCGGATACGCAGTATTTT	CATSDQRDPLADTQYF
NA	many	TRBV9	TRBJ1-5	15	TGTGCCAGCAGCGTGACTCAGGGGCCCAATCAGCCCCAGCATTTT	CASSVTQGPNQPQHF
NA	many	TRBV20-1	TRBJ2-5	13	TGCAGTGCTAGGGTGGGGAAGGGAGAGACCCAGTACTTC	CSARVGKGETQYF
TRBD1	NA	TRBV15	TRBJ2-3	17	TGTGCCACCAGAGATGACAGGGTCAAGCTTAGCACAGATACGCAGTATTTT	CATRDDRVKLSTDTQYF
NA	many	TRBV7-2	TRBJ2-1	14	TGTGCCAGCAGCGCCGGGACAAAAGGCCATGAGCAGTTCTTC	CASSAGTKGHEQFF
TRBD1	many	TRBV19	TRBJ2-7	15	TGTGCCAGTAGTATAGTCGGGACAGGGCGATACGAGCAGTACTTC	CASSIVGTGRYEQYF
NA	NA	TRBV7-9	TRBJ2-1	13	TGTGCCAGCAGCTCCAGGGGCAGAGAAGAGCAGTTCTTC	CASSSRGREEQFF
TRBD2	few	TRBV29-1	TRBJ2-1	19	TGCAGCGTTTGGGGAACTAGCGGGGGGTCTGGGTTGGTGTGGAATGAGCAGTTCTTC	CSVWGTSGGSGLVWNEQFF
NA	many	TRBV29-1	TRBJ1-2	14	TGCAGCGTCCCGGATTACGAAGGGTTCTATGGCTACACCTTC	CSVPDYEGFYGYTF
TRBD2	many	TRBV5-1	TRBJ2-7	15	TGCGCCAGCAGCCGGGAGGGGGGACCGATGTACGAGCAGTACTTC	CASSREGGPMYEQYF
TRBD1	many	TRBV7-2	TRBJ1-5	15	TGTGCCAGCAGCTTTAACAGGGGAAGCAATCAGCCCCAGCATTTT	CASSFNRGSNQPQHF
NA	many	TRBV12-3/TRBV12-4	TRBJ1-5	14	TGTGCCAGCAGTTTCGCCAGGACTGGTCAGCCCCAGCATTTT	CASSFARTGQPQHF
NA	many	TRBV7-3	TRBJ2-1	14	TGTGCCAGCAGCCTGAGCCCCTCCTACAATGAGCAGTTCTTC	CASSLSPSYNEQFF
NA	many	TRBV11-2	TRBJ2-2	13	TGTGCCAGCAGCCTATATACAGGGTTGGAGCTGTTTTTT	CASSLYTGLELFF
NA	many	TRBV29-1	TRBJ2-1	11	TGCAGCGTTGATAAGTCTTACGAGCAGTTCTTC	CSVDKSYEQFF
TRBD2	NA	TRBV7-7	TRBJ2-5	15	TGTGCTAGCAGCTTAGGGCGGGGGGGCGCAGAGACCCAGTACTTC	CASSLGRGGAETQYF
TRBD2	many	TRBV5-1	TRBJ2-3	15	TGCGCCAGCAGCTTGGTGGGACTAGGGACAGATACGCAGTATTTT	CASSLVGLGTDTQYF
NA	many	TRBV7-3	TRBJ1-3	15	TGTGCCAGCAGCCTCAGGGGCTTCTCTGGAAACACCATATATTTT	CASSLRGFSGNTIYF
TRBD1	few	TRBV19	TRBJ1-2	13	TGTGCCAGTACCCGGGACAGGGTGTATGGCTACACCTTC	CASTRDRVYGYTF
NA	many	TRBV20-1	TRBJ2-5	14	TGCAGTGCTAGAGGAGGAGGGGCCGGGGAGACCCAGTACTTC	CSARGGGAGETQYF
NA	few	TRBV12-3/TRBV12-4	TRBJ1-1	15	TGTGCCAGCAGTTTAGTACCCATAATGAACACTGAAGCTTTCTTT	CASSLVPIMNTEAFF
NA	many	TRBV20-1	TRBJ2-6	17	TGCAGTGCTAGAGATGCGGGGGCCAGCTCTGGGGCCAACGTCCTGACTTTC	CSARDAGASSGANVLTF
NA	many	TRBV9	TRBJ2-2	14	TGTGCCAGCAGCGTAGACCGTAACACCGGGGAGCTGTTTTTT	CASSVDRNTGELFF
NA	NA	TRBV12-3/TRBV12-4	TRBJ1-3	15	TGTGCCAGCAGTATCGGGGGGATCCCTGGAAACACCATATATTTT	CASSIGGIPGNTIYF
NA	many	TRBV5-1	TRBJ1-6	15	TGCGCCAGCAGCTCCGACCCACTGGGGAATTCACCCCTCCACTTT	CASSSDPLGNSPLHF